This T cell receptor (beta chain) was recorded in a study of identical twins. Findings and limits, study-wide: Twin-shared out-of-frame alpha sequences showed excess low generation probability.

As for this clonotype: The target antigen is unknown.

MiXCR was run by TCRdb on the 5' RACE reads, yielding one entry per CDR3 protein. The sample yields some 760,000 distinct CDR3 sequences, roughly 18% seen once. The same sample was also used in a study of T cells expressing NK-cell markers.

Source material: PBMCs. The clonotype originates from a woman between 18 and 29 years old in good health.

CDR3 protein: CASSTSGQGNRAFF. The DNA for the CDR3 is TGTGCCAGTAGTACCTCGGGACAGGGGAATCGAGCTTTCTTT. The chain joins TRBV19 to TRBJ1-1; TRBD1 matches at 10 bases. The germline gives CDR1 LNHDA, CDR2 SQIVND (reference sequence). The CDR3 extends over 14 amino acids. J was trimmed by 10 bases and V by 4 bases; bases with no gene match: 9.